This T cell receptor (beta chain) stems from a study of cytomegalovirus exposure and HLA in healthy donors. Study context: Earlier results showed some 120 million unique TCR beta sequences derived from approximately 170 million T cells. Findings and caveats of the study: Sequencing likely produced, as an artifact, a cluster of highly shared sequence variants. Segments of the TCR beta V type were, in most cases, productive about 87% or about 30% of the time in an earlier analysis. In a later analysis, TCR beta V- and J-gene trimming showed a link to a missense DCLRE1C variant.

The PCR employed 60 Vbeta primers together with 13 Jbeta primers. Sequencing was performed with immunoSEQ multiplex PCR; in TCRdb, only in-frame clones are kept and a portion is missing. The data contain approximately 90,000 clones, about 75% of them singletons. On this clone: Antigen: not known.

This CDR3 region has 15 residues. The germline CDR1 and CDR2 sequences are SGHDT and YYEEEE. V was pared by 5 bases and J by 4 bases, with 18 bases between. The receptor was isolated from a woman in her thirties or forties in good health and CMV-seronegative. The sample consisted of PBMCs. This chain joins TRBV5-6 and TRBJ1-2; D gene ambiguous. Here the CDR3 reads CASRPPQGSIYGYTF. Here the CDR3 DNA reads TGTGCCAGCAGACCGCCACAAGGGAGCATCTATGGCTACACCTTC. Filled out from reference TRBV5-6 and TRBJ1-2, the complete variable domain reads DAGVTQSPTHLIKTRGQQVTLRCSPKSGHDTVSWYQQALGQGPQFIFQYYEEEERQRGNFPDRFSGHQFPNYSSELNVNALLLGDSALYLCASRPPQGSIYGYTFGSGTRLTVV.